Shown below are 29 T cell receptor beta chains from a single sample sequenced in a study of preoperative IRX-2 immunotherapy in early breast cancer. Only in-frame clones appear in the TCRdb table, and some are missing; sequencing was by immunoSEQ multiplex PCR. The sample contains around 34,000 clones, less than 90% of which appear only once. Described treatment: preoperative locoregional IRX-2 cytokine immunotherapy. Sequenced material: lymph node tissue, taken from a patient treated with IRX-2 immunotherapy. The receptors come from a human donor with breast cancer.

This clone has only one observation. V usage is TRBV22-1 and J usage is TRBJ2-3; the table gives TRBD2 as D, unverified against the DNA. TRBV22-1 is classified as a pseudogene. The length of the CDR3 is 17 residues. The CDR3 here is CATSDPRSEDGTDTQYF. Here the CDR3 DNA reads TGTGCCACCAGTGATCCTAGGTCAGAGGATGGCACAGATACGCAGTATTTT.

The chain is built from TRBV6-8 and TRBJ2-7, with 10 bases lining up with TRBD2. CDR1 and CDR2 from the germline V gene are MNHGY and SAAAGT. V lost 5 bases to trimming and J lost 2 bases; unmatched junction nucleotides: 3. The length of the CDR3 is 14 residues. CDR3 in amino acids: CASSISGRTYEQYF. The DNA of the CDR3 is TGTGCCAGCAGTATTAGCGGGAGGACCTACGAGCAGTACTTC.

The chain links TRBV18 to TRBJ2-3; possible D gene TRBD2, 7 bases. V was pared by 4 bases and J by 0 bases, with 17 bases between. This CDR3 spans 17 amino acids. Germline CDR1 reads KGHSH; CDR2 reads LQKENI. CDR3 sequence reads: CASSRNGGGLSTDTQYF. The CDR3 DNA sequence: TGTGCCAGCTCACGTAACGGCGGGGGCCTTAGCACAGATACGCAGTATTTT.

The chain has TRBV4-1 and TRBJ2-7, with D maybe TRBD2 (5 bases). Trimming removed 1 base at V and 5 bases at J, with 12 bases between. Germline CDR1 is MGHRA and CDR2 is YSYEKL. The CDR3 contains 14 residues. The CDR3 reads CASSQAVSGNEQYF. The CDR3 DNA follows: TGCGCCAGCAGCCAAGCGGTATCGGGAAACGAGCAGTACTTC.

DNA for the CDR3: TGTGCCAGCAGTTTCGACAGGGCCCAGCCCCAGCATTTT. It is translated as CASSFDRAQPQHF. V and J are TRBV28 and TRBJ1-5; TRBD1 matches 7 bases. The CDR3 is 13 amino acids. The germline V gene has CDR1 MDHEN and CDR2 SYDVKM. After removal of 3 bases from V and 7 bases from J, the junction contained 3 bases not matched to a gene.

The CDR3 DNA reads as TGTGCCAGCAGTGAAGGTTCTAGCGGGAGTTGGCATACGCAGTATTTT. This gives the protein CASSEGSSGSWHTQYF. The chain joins TRBV6-1 to TRBJ2-3; 10 bases map to TRBD2. Germline trimming cut 1 base from V and 7 bases from J; bases unmatched to any gene: 8. The CDR3 is 16 amino acids. Germline lookup yields CDR1 MNHNS and CDR2 SASEGT.

V gene TRBV5-1 combines with J gene TRBJ2-3; D unresolved. CDR1 is SGHRS and CDR2 is YFSETQ in the germline V gene. V lost 0 bases, J lost 1 base, and 12 bases lay in between. The CDR3 sequence is 16 residues long. In DNA form, the CDR3 reads TGCGCCAGCAGCTTGGGCCAACAGAGTGGCACAGATACGCAGTATTTT. Protein: CASSLGQQSGTDTQYF.

The V call is TRBV6-8, the J call TRBJ1-6; D may be TRBD1 (6 bases). The V end lost 9 bases, the J end lost 5 bases, and 23 bases lay between the germline ends. The CDR3 is 17 residues long. Germline V gene sequence: CDR1 MNHGY, CDR2 SAAAGT. The CDR3 bases are TGTGCCAGTAGTGATGAGGGGTCCGGGACAAATAATTCACCCCTCCACTTT. As protein: CASSDEGSGTNNSPLHF.

This chain uses TRBV6-8 with TRBJ1-3; 7 bases are shared with TRBD1. There are 13 residues in the CDR3. The germline V gene has CDR1 MNHGY and CDR2 SAAAGT. Trimming at V came to 11 bases and at J to 4 bases, leaving 8 bases not matched to a gene. The CDR3 sequence is CAATGIQGNTIYF. As DNA, the CDR3 is TGTGCCGCGACAGGGATCCAGGGAAACACCATATATTTT.

This chain uses TRBV5-1 with TRBJ1-4; D gene ambiguous. The CDR3 is made up of 14 amino acids. Germline assignment: CDR1 SGHRS and CDR2 YFSETQ. Trimming took 4 bases from V and 5 from J, leaving 12 bases between them. The CDR3 here is CASSPKLLNEKLFF. The CDR3 nucleotides read TGCGCCAGCAGCCCCAAACTTCTAAATGAAAAACTGTTTTTT.

The rearrangement joins TRBV19 to TRBJ1-5; no clear D. This CDR3 contains 15 residues. The germline V and J ends were trimmed by 3 bases and 6 bases, with 15 bases remaining between them. Germline V gene sequence: CDR1 LNHDA, CDR2 SQIVND (reference sequence). The CDR3: CASSMPGEPAQPQHF. CDR3 in DNA: TGTGCCAGTAGTATGCCCGGGGAACCCGCTCAGCCCCAGCATTTT. The full variable domain, in which reference TRBV19 and TRBJ1-5 provide the parts outside the CDR3, is DGGITQSPKYLFRKEGQNVTLSCEQNLNHDAMYWYRQDPGQGLRLIYYSQIVNDFQKGDIAEGYSVSREKKESFPLTVTSAQKNPTAFYLCASSMPGEPAQPQHFGDGTRLSIL.

This clone has just one count. The rearrangement uses TRBV14 and TRBJ2-5; unclear D gene. V shed 0 bases and J shed 3 bases, with 5 bases lying between them. CDR3 length: 13 amino acids. The germline gives CDR1 SGHDN, CDR2 FVKESK. CDR3 region: CASSQDLEETQYF. The CDR3 bases are TGTGCCAGCAGCCAAGATCTAGAAGAGACCCAGTACTTC.

J is TRBJ2-5 and V is TRBV28; D remains ambiguous. CDR1 is MDHEN, CDR2 SYDVKM, per germline. The V gene lost 3 bases and the J gene lost 2 bases, with 22 bases spanning the gap. The CDR3 loop spans 18 amino acids. The CDR3 region has the DNA TGTGCCAGCAGTTTTGGTAGGGCTGCCCTCCACCATCAAGAGACCCAGTACTTC. Protein sequence: CASSFGRAALHHQETQYF.

This clone was counted only a few times. The genes are TRBV11-3 and TRBJ2-5; 8 bases agree with TRBD2. Looked up from germline, CDR1 is SGHNT and CDR2 is YENEEA. J was trimmed by 5 bases and V by 1 base; bases with no gene match: 6. The CDR3 contains 15 residues. CDR3 DNA: TGTGCCAGCAGCTTAGTTGCGGGGGGTTGGGAGACCCAGTACTTC. This sequence encodes CASSLVAGGWETQYF.

This chain connects TRBV4-1 to TRBJ2-7; the match to TRBD1 covers 8 bases. J lost 5 bases, V lost 6 bases, and 12 bases had no gene match. The CDR3 totals 15 residues. In germline, CDR1 is MGHRA, CDR2 YSYEKL. This chain's CDR3 is CASRTSGQGGHEQYF. The CDR3 DNA follows: TGCGCCAGCAGGACGTCAGGACAGGGRGGCCACGAGCAGTACTTC.

This clone was observed once. The genes are TRBV23-1 and TRBJ1-1, with TRBD1 as a possible D gene (6 bases). TRBV23-1 is marked as an open reading frame, function uncertain. This CDR3 region has 13 residues. Trimming pared 6 bases from V and 1 base from J, leaving 9 bases between. CDR3 residues: CASSLGQNTEAFF. Written as DNA, the CDR3 is TGCGCCAGCAGCCTGGGACAGAACACTGAAGCTTTCTTT.

V is TRBV23-1 and J is TRBJ1-3; 8 bases map to TRBD1. TRBV23-1 qualifies as an ORF whose function is uncertain. This CDR3 has 16 residues. The V gene end was trimmed by 6 bases and the J gene end by 0 bases; junction bases not matched to a gene: 7. CDR3 bases: TGCGCCAGCAGACCGGACAGGGAGCCCTCTGGAAACACCATATATTTT. Residues: CASRPDREPSGNTIYF.

The V gene is TRBV7-7, the J gene TRBJ2-1; 7 bases fit TRBD2. CDR1 is SSHAT and CDR2 is FNYEAQ in the germline V gene (reference sequence). This CDR3 has 17 amino acids. With V trimmed by 1 base and J by 4 bases, 10 bases remained unmatched. CDR3 amino acids: CASSLDVTSGTYNEQFF. DNA of the CDR3: TGTGCCAGCAGCTTAGATGTGACGAGCGGGACTTACAATGAGCAGTTCTTC.

This sequence joins TRBV6-8 and TRBJ2-3, with TRBD2 matching over 11 bases. The V segment lost 5 bases and the J segment 3 bases; nucleotides outside the gene matches: 4. CDR1 and CDR2 from the germline V gene are MNHGY and SAAAGT. The CDR3 extends over 15 amino acids. The CDR3 loop reads CASSDGTSGTDTQYF. The CDR3 DNA is TGTGCCAGCAGTGACGGGACTAGCGGAACAGATACGCAGTATTTT.

There are a few counts of this clone. V is TRBV30 and J is TRBJ2-4; D not resolved. Trimming shortened V by 0 bases and J by 0 bases, and 6 bases separated the two germline ends. The CDR3 runs 14 residues. The germline gives CDR1 GTSNPN, CDR2 SVGIG (reference sequence). In DNA form, the CDR3 reads TGTGCCTGGAGTGTAACGGGAGCCAAAAACATTCAGTACTTC. It codes for CAWSVTGAKNIQYF. The entire variable domain, with the rest obtained from reference TRBV30 and TRBJ2-4, is as follows: SQTIHQWPATLVQPVGSPLSLECTVEGTSNPNLYWYRQAAGRGLQLLFYSVGIGQISSEVPQNLSASRPQDRQFILSSKKLLLSDSGFYLCAWSVTGAKNIQYFGAGTRLSVL.

This chain connects TRBV11-3 to TRBJ2-5; 7 bases agree with TRBD2. The germline CDR1 and CDR2 sequences are SGHNT and YENEEA. V was pared by 6 bases and J by 1 base, with 5 bases of the junction left unmatched. This CDR3 is 14 amino acids long. This chain's CDR3 is CASSRSGVQETQYF. Written as DNA, the CDR3 is TGTGCCAGCAGTCGGAGCGGGGTCCAAGAGACCCAGTACTTC.

This chain's CDR3 is CASSLQGASYGYTF. CDR3 DNA sequence: TGTGCCAGCAGCCTGCAGGGGGCGAGCTATGGCTACACCTTC. The chain couples TRBV28 to TRBJ1-2; 8 nucleotides match TRBD1. V was clipped by 6 bases and J by 4 bases; unmatched bases: 7. Germline CDR1 is MDHEN and CDR2 is SYDVKM. The CDR3 is 14 residues long.

The table lists this clone with a count of one. This chain uses TRBV29-1 with TRBJ2-4; 9 positions match TRBD1. This CDR3 is 13 amino acids long. J lost 8 bases, V lost 7 bases, and 9 bases had no gene match. CDR1 is SQVTM, CDR2 ANQGSEA, per germline. The CDR3 protein is CSGSGTGMDIQYF. Written as DNA, the CDR3 is TGCAGCGGGTCCGGGACAGGGATGGACATTCAGTACTTC.

The chain links TRBV14 to TRBJ2-7, with D unresolved. The CDR3 contains 13 residues. Trimming cost V 1 base and J 3 bases, with 7 bases left between them. Germline CDR1 SGHDN, CDR2 FVKESK. CDR3 protein: CASSQGNLYEQYF. For the CDR3, the DNA is TGTGCCAGCAGCCAAGGAAATCTCTACGAGCAGTACTTC.

This rearrangement joins TRBV19 to TRBJ2-6; D remains unclear. The CDR3 has 14 residues. V gave up 6 bases and J gave up 2 bases, with 8 bases separating them. The germline V gene encodes CDR1 LNHDA and CDR2 SQIVND (reference sequence). CDR3 sequence (DNA): TGTGCCAGTAGCTCTGGGGCTGGGGCCAACGTCCTGACTTTC. Amino acids: CASSSGAGANVLTF.

The chain has TRBV28 and TRBJ1-2; no firm D call. This CDR3 has 14 amino acids. Deletions cut 1 base from V and 4 bases from J, with 10 bases between. From germline, CDR1 is MDHEN and CDR2 SYDVKM. As DNA, the CDR3 is TGTGCCAGCAGTTTATTGCGGGTCCCCTATGGCTACACCTTC. This encodes CASSLLRVPYGYTF.

The chain has TRBV5-1 and TRBJ1-6, with 10 bases fitting TRBD1. The CDR3 loop spans 14 amino acids. Trimming cost V 3 bases and J 8 bases; bases outside gene matches: 2. Germline loops: CDR1 SGHRS, CDR2 YFSETQ. The DNA of the CDR3 is TGCGCCAGCAGCTCCGGACAGGGGGATTCACCCCTCCACTTT. The encoded protein is CASSSGQGDSPLHF. The full variable domain, rest sourced from reference TRBV5-1 and TRBJ1-6, is KAGVTQTPRYLIKTRGQQVTLSCSPISGHRSVSWYQQTPGQGLQFLFEYFSETQRNKGNFPGRFSGRQFSNSRSEMNVSTLELGDSALYLCASSSGQGDSPLHFGNGTRLTVT.

The chain links TRBV6-8 to TRBJ1-2; D is unresolved. The CDR3 extends over 20 amino acids. Germline assignment: CDR1 MNHGY and CDR2 SAAAGT. Trimming removed 0 bases at V and 0 bases at J, with 23 bases between. This CDR3 is CASSYSSRALFGWPNYGYTF. The DNA for the CDR3 is TGTGCCAGCAGTTACTCGTCGCGGGCCCTCTTTGGGTGGCCTAACTATGGCTACACCTTC.

The V call is TRBV28, the J call TRBJ2-2, with D possibly TRBD1 on 5 matching bases. Between the trimmed V and J ends, which lost 6 bases and 5 bases, there was a span of 7 bases. CDR3 length: 12 residues. The germline V gene encodes CDR1 MDHEN and CDR2 SYDVKM. The CDR3 region is CASRGVTGELFF. The DNA of the CDR3 is TGTGCCAGCAGAGGGGTGACCGGGGAGCTGTTTTTT. The variable domain in full, with the rest retrieved from reference TRBV28 and TRBJ2-2, is DVKVTQSSRYLVKRTGEKVFLECVQDMDHENMFWYRQDPGLGLRLIYFSYDVKMKEKGDIPEGYSVSREKKERFSLILESASTNQTSMYLCASRGVTGELFFGEGSRLTVL.